The text below deals with one T cell receptor beta chain. It has no known antigen specificity. No per-base quality is available; no much larger clone lies one base away. The collaborating institutions used their own protocols to collect whole blood in K2EDTA tubes. For TCRbeta analysis, collaborators shipped samples in one of three forms: frozen whole blood, isolated PBMCs, or DNA extracted from either of those sample types. This entry is derived from a study of blood T cell repertoires in COVID-19 (dated by TCRdb to the early 2020s). The study in broad terms: The collaborator samples originated in the United States, Italy and Spain and spanned the acute and convalescent phases of COVID-19. The prospective study material was composed of cDNA or gDNA derived from T cells, B-cell-depleted T cells, or PBMCs. Subjects who had been exposed to COVID-19, were actively infected with it, or had recovered from it provided the deeply sampled blood TCRbeta repertoires that made up the dataset. A freely available public database, intended as a resource for researchers studying the immune response to SARS-CoV-2, is where the repertoires were released. Samples came from the ongoing ImmuneRACE study (first 160 participants) plus 1,254 subjects from 6 global collaborators. Sample metadata almost always included a de-identified subject ID, COVID-19 status, age in years and sex. HLA class I and class II types, where available, came from metadata supplied by the sample provider rather than from assay-based typing.

The immunoSEQ Assay, a bias-controlled multiplex PCR, was used to amplify TCRbeta CDR3 regions from genomic DNA. Per the authors' processing: Nucleated cell counts per sample were estimated from amplification of reference gene primers within the assay. To quantify the absolute abundance of each unique TCRbeta CDR3 rearrangement, sequence reads were collapsed and filtered. For each sample, productive Simpson clonality was calculated by taking the square root of Simpson's diversity index across productive rearrangements. The immuneACCESS repertoire file appears here via TCRdb, limited to in-frame rearrangements. These files lack a portion of the clones; in checked studies, under half of the deficit traces to unresolved V genes, and the cause of the others is not known. That table gives V, J and clone size, and the DNA gave D and trimming. Here the sample has over 130,000 clones; roughly four fifths occur a single time. Approximately 4% of the sample is taken by the ten largest.

General findings and caveats noted by the study authors: How much clinical and demographic metadata was included differed by source and by participant, and the metadata was provided uncurated.

Including the terminal cysteine and phenylalanine, the CDR3 comprises 13 residues. The entry retains the CDR3 DNA only, 39 bases that are in frame from base 1. From the germline V gene, CDR1 is MDHEN and CDR2 is SYDVKM. Trimming removed 6 bases from V and 9 bases from J, leaving 15 bases between the germline ends. The V gene is TRBV28 and the J gene is TRBJ2-1; the D gene is perhaps TRBD2, on 6 matching bases. Sequenced sample: peripheral blood. The receptor was derived from a woman aged 60-70 years with acute or convalescent COVID-19. The DNA sequence is given as TGTGCCAGCAGACTAGCACCTGGGTTTGAGCAGTTCTTC. Its translation is CASRLAPGFEQFF. With all but the CDR3 taken from the reference TRBV28 and TRBJ2-1 genes, the full variable domain is: DVKVTQSSRYLVKRTGEKVFLECVQDMDHENMFWYRQDPGLGLRLIYFSYDVKMKEKGDIPEGYSVSREKKERFSLILESASTNQTSMYLCASRLAPGFEQFFGPGTRLTVL.